Described below is a single T cell receptor beta chain sequence and its context. Its antigen remains unknown. This could be a read error, since a much larger clone is one nucleotide away. The germline V gene has CDR1 SGHTA and CDR2 FQGNSA. The CDR3 is made up of 13 amino acids. V was trimmed by 3 bases and J by 4 bases, leaving 9 bases between them. This entry is derived from a study of T cells in Graves' hyperthyroidism and ophthalmopathy. Notes on the study in general: Most clonotypes expanded in the thyroid (above 0.001) were also present in blood.

The CDR3 regions of TCR beta were amplified from RNA transcripts. The study used the HTBI primer set for a first-round RT-PCR of the TCR CDR3. TCRdb redid the calling of the multiplex PCR reads with MiXCR, one entry per CDR3 protein. Among approximately 620,000 distinct CDR3 sequences listed, 15% to 20% were seen once. What was sequenced was blood. The receptor comes from a woman aged 40 to 50 with Graves' ophthalmopathy. The chain uses TRBV7-2 and TRBJ1-1; D unresolved. The CDR3 reads CASSFGQSTEAFF. CDR3 in DNA: TGTGCCAGCAGCTTCGGGCAGTCCACTGAAGCTTTCTTT.